A selection of T cell receptor beta chains follows, all from one sample in a study of shared clonotypes between healthy human individuals. Sequenced by immunoSEQ multiplex PCR; TCRdb stores in-frame clones only, minus some. The sample includes roughly 810,000 clones, 95% to 97% of them seen just once. Material for sequencing was naive CD8+ T cells sorted from blood. The receptor set was obtained from a man aged 25 to 45 in good health. Both conserved end residues are part of each CDR3. The D gene is left open where the match is weak. Clone size appears in some rows only: once, few, many, or a class for an expanded clone.

d_gene | j_gene | abundance | v_gene | CDR3aa | CDR3nt
TRBD2 | TRBJ2-1 | - | TRBV28 | CASSSLARSYNEQFF | TGTGCCAGCAGCTCACTAGCGAGAAGCTACAATGAGCAGTTCTTC
- | TRBJ2-5 | - | TRBV7-9 | CASSLVGGETQYF | TGTGCCAGCAGCTTAGTTGGGGGAGAGACCCAGTACTTC
- | TRBJ2-7 | - | TRBV10-2 | CASSRQALAYEQYF | TGCGCCAGCTCTAGACAGGCCCTTGCCTACGAGCAGTACTTC
- | TRBJ2-1 | once | TRBV9 | CASSPPSNFYNEQFF | TGTGCCAGCAGCCCCCCTAGTAATTTCTACAATGAGCAGTTCTTC
TRBD2 | TRBJ2-1 | - | TRBV7-3 | CASSLRAGDLYNEQFF | TGTGCCAGCAGCTTAAGAGCGGGAGACCTCTACAATGAGCAGTTCTTC
- | TRBJ2-7 | - | TRBV7-9 | CASSPPWGASYEQYF | TGTGCCAGCAGCCCGCCTTGGGGGGCCTCCTACGAGCAGTACTTC
- | TRBJ1-1 | - | TRBV6-5 | CASSYSVTEEAFF | TGTGCCAGCAGTTACTCGGTCACAGAGGAAGCTTTCTTT
- | TRBJ1-5 | - | TRBV5-6 | CASSFARDTYNQPQHF | TGTGCCAGCAGTTTTGCCCGGGACACATACAATCAGCCCCAGCATTTT
- | TRBJ2-1 | - | TRBV2 | CARGLKTNNEQFF | TGTGCCCGAGGGTTGAAAACGAACAATGAGCAGTTCTTC
- | TRBJ2-3 | - | TRBV25-1 | CASSEGGTDTQYF | TGTGCCAGCAGTGAAGGGGGCACAGATACGCAGTATTTT
TRBD2 | TRBJ2-5 | - | TRBV7-2 | CASSPLGGGLRETQYF | TGTGCCAGCAGTCCTTTGGGGGGAGGGCTGCGAGAGACCCAGTACTTC
- | TRBJ2-5 | once | TRBV15 | CATSRDRGAGQETQYF | TGTGCCACCAGCAGAGACCGGGGGGCTGGCCAAGAGACCCAGTACTTC
- | TRBJ1-1 | once | TRBV10-3 | CAISEAHENTEAFF | TGTGCCATCAGTGAGGCACACGAAAACACTGAAGCTTTCTTT
- | TRBJ2-7 | - | TRBV30 | CAWSLITYEQYF | TGTGCCTGGAGCCTTATCACCTACGAGCAGTACTTC
- | TRBJ1-1 | - | TRBV4-1 | CASSLRLVQEAFF | TGCGCCAGCAGCCTCCGACTAGTTCAAGAAGCTTTCTTT
TRBD2 | TRBJ2-7 | - | TRBV6-1 | CASSEGTSGFYEQYF | TGTGCCAGCAGTGAAGGTACTAGCGGGTTCTACGAGCAGTACTTC
TRBD1 | TRBJ1-5 | once | TRBV5-6 | CASSLTGEYQPQHF | TGTGCCAGCAGCTTGACAGGGGAGTACCAGCCCCAGCATTTT
TRBD1 | TRBJ2-3 | - | TRBV9 | CASSERTGGFTDTQYF | TGTGCCAGCAGCGAGCGGACAGGGGGCTTCACAGATACGCAGTATTTT
- | TRBJ1-5 | - | TRBV5-4 | CASSLNSNQPQHF | TGTGCCAGCAGCTTAAATAGCAATCAGCCCCAGCATTTT
- | TRBJ2-1 | once | TRBV2 | CASPDWRDHNEQFF | TGTGCCAGCCCCGACTGGCGGGATCACAATGAGCAGTTCTTC
- | TRBJ2-1 | - | TRBV10-3 | CAISGESSYNEQFF | TGTGCCATCAGTGGGGAAAGCTCCTACAATGAGCAGTTCTTC
TRBD2 | TRBJ2-1 | - | TRBV10-2 | CAAVPGPGVTSGRSYNEQFF | TGCGCCGCAGTCCCGGGACCCGGAGTGACTAGCGGACGCTCCTACAATGAGCAGTTCTTC
- | TRBJ1-2 | - | TRBV7-2 | CASSLEGPSYYGYTF | TGTGCCAGCAGCTTAGAAGGACCCTCATACTATGGCTACACCTTC
- | TRBJ2-7 | - | TRBV25-1 | CASSEYETSRSEQYF | TGTGCCAGCAGTGAATATGAGACTAGTCGTTCCGAGCAGTACTTC
- | TRBJ2-3 | - | TRBV4-2 | CASLPAADSISDTQYF | TGTGCCAGCCTCCCCGCCGCGGACTCTATTTCAGATACGCAGTATTTT
TRBD1 | TRBJ1-4 | once | TRBV27 | CASSSADRDLGKLFF | TGTGCCAGCAGTTCCGCCGACAGGGACCTTGGAAAACTGTTTTTT
- | TRBJ2-7 | - | TRBV6-5 | CASSYDPGLGYEQYF | TGTGCCAGCAGTTACGATCCGGGGCTAGGGTACGAGCAGTACTTC
TRBD1 | TRBJ2-7 | - | TRBV5-1 | CASSWGTGHFNEQYF | TGCGCCAGCAGCTGGGGGACAGGGCATTTCAACGAGCAGTACTTC
- | TRBJ2-1 | - | TRBV27 | CASSAGPYNEQFF | TGTGCCAGCAGTGCAGGTCCCTACAATGAGCAGTTCTTC
TRBD1 | TRBJ2-1 | - | TRBV5-1 | CASSFRDRARDEQFF | TGCGCCAGCAGCTTCCGGGACAGAGCCAGGGATGAGCAGTTCTTC
- | TRBJ1-5 | - | TRBV19 | CASTPGVQPQHF | TGTGCCAGTACCCCGGGGGTCCAGCCCCAGCATTTT
- | TRBJ1-2 | - | TRBV27 | CASSPQRPELLGYTF | TGTGCCAGCAGTCCCCAAAGGCCGGAACTGCTTGGCTACACCTTC
- | TRBJ2-7 | - | TRBV29-1 | CSAAGTDPYEQYF | TGCAGCGCCGCCGGGACTGACCCCTACGAGCAGTACTTC